This T cell receptor beta chain is drawn from a study of technical replicates of blood from several donors. Method: immunoSEQ multiplex PCR; TCRdb's copy keeps in-frame clones and lacks some. The sample consists of roughly 92,000 clones, 90% to 95% of them appearing once. This clone has only one observation. Germline-derived CDR1 and CDR2 are MNHEY and SVGAGI. J was trimmed by 1 base and V by 2 bases; bases with no gene match: 2. The length of the CDR3 is 15 residues. The material sequenced was T cells isolated from PBMCs. The clonotype comes from a human donor in good health. The V call is TRBV6-5, the J call TRBJ2-5; TRBD2 matches 9 bases. Here the CDR3 reads CASSYEREVQETQYF. The CDR3 coding sequence is TGTGCCAGCAGTTACGAGCGGGAGGTCCAAGAGACCCAGTACTTC.